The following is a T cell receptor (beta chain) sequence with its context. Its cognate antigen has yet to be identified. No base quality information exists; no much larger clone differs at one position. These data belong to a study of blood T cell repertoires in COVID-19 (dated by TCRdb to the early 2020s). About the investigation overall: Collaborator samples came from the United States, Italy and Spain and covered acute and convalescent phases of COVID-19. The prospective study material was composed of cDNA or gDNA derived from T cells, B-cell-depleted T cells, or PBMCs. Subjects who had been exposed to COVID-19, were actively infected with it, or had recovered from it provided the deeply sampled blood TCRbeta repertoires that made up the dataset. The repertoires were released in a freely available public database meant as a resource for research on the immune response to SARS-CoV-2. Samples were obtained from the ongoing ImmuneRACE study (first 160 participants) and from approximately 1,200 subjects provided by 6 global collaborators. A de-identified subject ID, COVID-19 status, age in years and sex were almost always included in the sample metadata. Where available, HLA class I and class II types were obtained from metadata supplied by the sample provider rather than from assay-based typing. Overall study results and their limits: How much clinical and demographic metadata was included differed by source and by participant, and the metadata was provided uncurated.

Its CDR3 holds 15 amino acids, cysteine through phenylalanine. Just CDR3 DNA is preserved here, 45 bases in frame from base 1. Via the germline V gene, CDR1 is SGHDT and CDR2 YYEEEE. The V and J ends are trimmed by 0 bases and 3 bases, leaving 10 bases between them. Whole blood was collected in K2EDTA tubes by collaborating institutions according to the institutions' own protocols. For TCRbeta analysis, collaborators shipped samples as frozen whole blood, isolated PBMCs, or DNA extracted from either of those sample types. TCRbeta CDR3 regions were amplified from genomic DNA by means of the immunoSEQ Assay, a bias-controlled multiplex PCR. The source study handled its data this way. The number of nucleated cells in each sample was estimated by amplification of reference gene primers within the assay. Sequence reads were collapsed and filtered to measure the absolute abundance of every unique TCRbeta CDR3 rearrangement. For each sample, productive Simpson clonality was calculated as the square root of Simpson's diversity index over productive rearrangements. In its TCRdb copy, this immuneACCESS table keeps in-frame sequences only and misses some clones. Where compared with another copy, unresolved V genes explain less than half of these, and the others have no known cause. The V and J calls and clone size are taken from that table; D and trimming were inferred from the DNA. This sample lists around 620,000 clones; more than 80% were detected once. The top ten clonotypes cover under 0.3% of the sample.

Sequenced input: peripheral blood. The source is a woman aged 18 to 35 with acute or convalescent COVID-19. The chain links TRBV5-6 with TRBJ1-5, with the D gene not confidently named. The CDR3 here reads CASSLGTTFNQPQHF. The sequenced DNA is TGTGCCAGCAGCTTGGGGACTACCTTCAATCAGCCCCAGCATTTT. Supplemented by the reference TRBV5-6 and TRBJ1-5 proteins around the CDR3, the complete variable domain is DAGVTQSPTHLIKTRGQQVTLRCSPKSGHDTVSWYQQALGQGPQFIFQYYEEEERQRGNFPDRFSGHQFPNYSSELNVNALLLGDSALYLCASSLGTTFNQPQHFGDGTRLSIL.